One and the same sample provided the 23 T cell receptor beta chains below, sequenced in a study of Graves' ophthalmopathy and Graves' hyperthyroidism. Amplification of the TCR beta CDR3 regions used RNA transcripts (as template). HTBI primers served in a first-round RT-PCR, which a second-round multiplex PCR followed. In TCRdb, the multiplex PCR reads were re-called with MiXCR into one record per CDR3 protein. The sample shows 360,000 or so distinct CDR3 sequences, around 19% of them seen only once. The specimen sequenced was peripheral blood. The source is a woman aged 18-29 years with Graves' ophthalmopathy.

This clonotype was seen repeatedly, ten times or more. The chain links TRBV6-2 or TRBV6-3 to TRBJ2-5; D might be TRBD1 or TRBD2, each matching 7 bases. Trimming took off 4 bases at V and 6 bases at J, with 12 bases between the two ends. Germline lookup yields CDR1 MNHEY and CDR2 SVGEGT. This CDR3 comprises 13 residues. The CDR3 DNA is TGTGCCAGCAGTTCAGGGGGGGCAAAGACCCAGTACTTC. Translated: CASSSGGAKTQYF.

This clonotype appeared many times. The CDR3 is CATSSGLASNQPQHF. CDR3 nucleotides: TGTGCCACCAGCAGTGGTCTGGCCAGCAATCAGCCCCAGCATTTT. The J gene is TRBJ1-5, the V gene TRBV15; no clear D. Germline V gene sequence: CDR1 LNHNV, CDR2 YYDKDF (reference sequence). The CDR3 covers 15 residues. Trimming removed 3 bases from V and 1 base from J, with 10 bases in between.

The chain has TRBV6-4 and TRBJ1-2; 9 bases map to TRBD1. Germline-derived CDR1 and CDR2 are MRHNA and SNTAGT. The CDR3 length is 13 residues. With V trimmed by 3 bases and J by 6 bases, 2 bases remained unmatched. Here the CDR3 reads CASSERDRDGYTF. CDR3 bases: TGTGCCAGCAGTGAGCGGGACAGGGATGGCTACACCTTC.

This clonotype came up many times. The chain has TRBV19 and TRBJ2-4; 10 bases agree with TRBD1. This CDR3 is built from 16 residues. CDR1 is LNHDA and CDR2 is SQIVND in the germline V gene (reference sequence). V dropped 4 bases and J dropped 1; count of bases not matched to a gene: 4. For the CDR3, the DNA is TGTGCCAGTAGTACCGGGACAGGGGTGGCCAAAAACATTCAGTACTTC. Amino acid sequence: CASSTGTGVAKNIQYF.

This clonotype has at least ten counts. V usage is TRBV30 and J usage is TRBJ1-2; no clear D gene. This CDR3 has 14 residues. The germline CDR1 and CDR2 sequences are GTSNPN and SVGIG (reference sequence). V was cut by 5 bases and J by 5 bases, with 18 bases left in between. The CDR3 bases are TGTGCCTGGGTCCCTCCCGGGCCGGCGTATGGCTACACCTTC. It translates to CAWVPPGPAYGYTF.

As regards this clonotype: The junction does not match germline at one end; this may be a read error. CDR3 in amino acids: CASSLTGTGYRSF. In DNA, the CDR3 is TGTGCCAGCAGTTTAACGGGGACAGGGTATAGGTCCTTC. The chain carries TRBV27 and TRBJ2-7, with 9 bases lining up with TRBD1. CDR1 is MNHEY, CDR2 SMNVEV, per germline (reference sequence). This CDR3 spans 13 amino acids.

This clonotype was found many times. J is TRBJ2-7 and V is TRBV7-9, with D hard to call. This CDR3 contains 14 residues. The germline V and J ends were trimmed by 4 bases and 0 bases, with 10 bases remaining between them. CDR1 SEHNR and CDR2 FQNEAQ come from the germline V gene (reference sequence). The CDR3 here is CASSSITSSYEQYF. CDR3 bases: TGTGCCAGCAGCTCTATAACGAGCTCCTACGAGCAGTACTTC.

The rearrangement joins TRBV6-1 to TRBJ1-2; D is undetermined. This CDR3 spans 13 amino acids. The germline V and J ends were trimmed by 5 bases and 7 bases, with 14 bases remaining between them. CDR1 is MNHNS and CDR2 is SASEGT in the germline V gene. The CDR3 DNA reads as TGTGCCAGCAGTCCACAACCCCCAATTGGCTACACCTTC. Translating it yields CASSPQPPIGYTF.

This clonotype came up many times. The chain recombines TRBV20-1 with TRBJ1-3; TRBD1 might be the D (5 bases). In germline, CDR1 is DFQATT, CDR2 SNEGSKA (reference sequence). The V and J ends lost 0 bases and 4 bases respectively, with 10 bases between them. The CDR3 consists of 14 residues. This CDR3 reads CSARDSTAGNTIYF. The CDR3 DNA reads as TGCAGTGCTAGAGATTCGACAGCGGGAAACACCATATATTTT.

This clonotype was seen repeatedly, ten times or more. A much larger clone is a single base away; this may be a read error. The chain carries TRBV11-2 and TRBJ2-7; D gene unclear. The CDR3 is made up of 11 amino acids. Trimming pared 6 bases from V and 1 base from J, leaving 4 bases between. Germline loops: CDR1 SGHAT, CDR2 FQNNGV. The DNA of the CDR3 is TGTGCCAGCAGGGCGTCCTACGAGCAGTACTTC. Encoded protein: CASRASYEQYF.

The V gene is TRBV11-2, the J gene TRBJ2-5; D unresolved. Germline V lookup: CDR1 SGHAT, CDR2 FQNNGV. V dropped 6 bases and J dropped 2 bases, with 16 bases sitting between them. The CDR3 runs 15 residues. Here the CDR3 DNA reads TGTGCCAGCAGACATACTACTGGAGCACAAGAGACCCAGTACTTC. It encodes CASRHTTGAQETQYF.

This clonotype was seen ten or more times. The chain employs TRBV19 and TRBJ2-6; D is unclear. Germline-derived CDR1 and CDR2 are LNHDA and SQIVND (reference sequence). This CDR3 contains 17 residues. V was cut by 3 bases and J by 3 bases, with 15 bases left in between. The CDR3 region is CASSIKGRLLGANVLTF. The CDR3 bases are TGTGCCAGTAGTATTAAAGGGCGGCTCCTTGGGGCCAACGTCCTGACTTTC.

This clonotype was observed many times. The J gene is TRBJ2-6, the V gene TRBV6-2 or TRBV6-3, with D unresolved. The CDR3 is 15 residues long. Germline V CDR1 and CDR2: MNHEY, SVGEGT. The V gene lost 6 bases and the J gene lost 1 base, with 10 bases spanning the gap. Here the CDR3 reads CASRRLGSGANVLTF. The CDR3 DNA sequence: TGTGCCAGCAGGCGTCTCGGATCTGGGGCCAACGTCCTGACTTTC.

The J gene is TRBJ2-7, the V gene TRBV6-4, with TRBD2 matching 9 bases. V was pared by 5 bases and J by 5 bases, with 16 bases of the junction left unmatched. Germline CDR1 reads MRHNA; CDR2 reads SNTAGT. The CDR3 has 17 amino acids. DNA of the CDR3: TGTGCCAGCAGTAACAGTGGGGAAGGAGCGGGAGGACACGAGCAGTACTTC. Translated, it gives CASSNSGEGAGGHEQYF.

This clonotype was seen many times. The chain recombines TRBV7-2 with TRBJ1-2, with D possibly matching TRBD1 (5 bases). Germline V gene data show CDR1 as SGHTA and CDR2 as FQGNSA. Trimming shortened V by 3 bases and J by 4 bases, and 12 bases separated the two germline ends. This CDR3 has 14 amino acids. CDR3 loop: CASSFGRDRYGYTF. The CDR3 bases are TGTGCCAGCAGCTTTGGACGGGACCGCTATGGCTACACCTTC. The full variable domain, rest sourced from reference TRBV7-2 and TRBJ1-2, is GAGVSQSPSNKVTEKGKDVELRCDPISGHTALYWYRQSLGQGLEFLIYFQGNSAPDKSGLPSDRFSAERTGGSVSTLTIQRTQQEDSAVYLCASSFGRDRYGYTFGSGTRLTVV.

The CDR3 sequence: CATSDFGRKAFF. The CDR3 nucleotides read TGTGCCACCAGTGATTTTGGGCGTAAAGCTTTCTTT. The chain joins TRBV24-1 to TRBJ1-1, with D unclear. CDR1 and CDR2 from the germline V gene are KGHDR and SFDVKD. The CDR3 has 12 residues. Trimming removed 1 base at V and 9 bases at J, with 8 bases between.

This clonotype was counted ten times or more. The J gene is TRBJ2-4, the V gene TRBV29-1; D perhaps matches TRBD1 (5 bases). This CDR3 spans 15 amino acids. The V end lost 0 bases, the J end lost 1 base, and 10 bases lay between the germline ends. Germline V gene lookup returns CDR1 SQVTM and CDR2 ANQGSEA. CDR3 in amino acids: CSVEEGASAKNIQYF. Here the CDR3 DNA reads TGCAGCGTTGAAGAAGGGGCCTCGGCCAAAAACATTCAGTACTTC.

This chain uses TRBV19 with TRBJ1-5; D is unclear. This CDR3 is built from 17 residues. Germline V gene data show CDR1 as LNHDA and CDR2 as SQIVND (reference sequence). V lost 3 bases, J lost 4 bases, and 19 bases lay in between. This chain's CDR3 is CASSIGESRGRNQPQHF. DNA of the CDR3: TGTGCCAGTAGTATCGGGGAGTCTCGGGGTAGGAATCAGCCCCAGCATTTT.

A few counts support this clonotype. This sequence joins TRBV6-1 and TRBJ2-7; 7 nucleotides match TRBD2. Germline V CDR1 and CDR2: MNHNS, SASEGT. J gave up 3 bases and V 0 bases, and 11 bases lay outside the gene matches. CDR3 length: 17 residues. Here the CDR3 reads CASSEALHMGGDYEQYF. The DNA of the CDR3 is TGTGCCAGCAGTGAAGCGCTTCATATGGGGGGGGACTACGAGCAGTACTTC.

This clonotype was detected many times. The V and J genes are TRBV6-7 and TRBJ2-7; 7 bases match TRBD1. TRBV6-7 is reported as an ORF; its role is uncertain. V lost 8 bases to trimming and J lost 6 bases; unmatched junction nucleotides: 4. The CDR3 has 11 residues. This chain's CDR3 is CASGRGCEQYF. The CDR3, as DNA: TGTGCCAGCGGCAGGGGGTGCGAGCAGTACTTC.

This clonotype was recorded at least ten times. The chain uses TRBV9 and TRBJ1-1, with 7 bases lining up with TRBD1. V was pared by 3 bases and J by 1 base, with 6 bases of the junction left unmatched. CDR1 and CDR2 (germline): SGDLS, YYNGEE. The CDR3 loop spans 15 amino acids. The CDR3 coding sequence is TGTGCCAGCAGCGCCCAGGGGGGGTGGAACACTGAAGCTTTCTTT. This encodes CASSAQGGWNTEAFF.

This clonotype was found many times. The rearrangement links TRBV7-3 to TRBJ2-5; D not certain. Trimming stripped 5 bases from V and 1 base from J, with 11 bases between. Per the germline V gene, CDR1 is SGHTA and CDR2 is FQGTGA. This CDR3 has 14 residues. CDR3 sequence reads: CASSPSGTQETQYF. DNA for the CDR3: TGTGCCAGCAGCCCCTCAGGAACCCAAGAGACCCAGTACTTC.

This clonotype was observed at least ten times. The V and J genes are TRBV28 and TRBJ2-6; maybe TRBD1 (5 bases). CDR3 length: 19 residues. V lost 5 bases, J lost 0 bases, and 20 bases lay in between. The V gene's germline CDR1 is MDHEN and CDR2 SYDVKM. The CDR3 region is CASSPPWWGSYSGANVLTF. CDR3 bases: TGTGCCAGCAGTCCCCCTTGGTGGGGCTCCTACTCTGGGGCCAACGTCCTGACTTTC.